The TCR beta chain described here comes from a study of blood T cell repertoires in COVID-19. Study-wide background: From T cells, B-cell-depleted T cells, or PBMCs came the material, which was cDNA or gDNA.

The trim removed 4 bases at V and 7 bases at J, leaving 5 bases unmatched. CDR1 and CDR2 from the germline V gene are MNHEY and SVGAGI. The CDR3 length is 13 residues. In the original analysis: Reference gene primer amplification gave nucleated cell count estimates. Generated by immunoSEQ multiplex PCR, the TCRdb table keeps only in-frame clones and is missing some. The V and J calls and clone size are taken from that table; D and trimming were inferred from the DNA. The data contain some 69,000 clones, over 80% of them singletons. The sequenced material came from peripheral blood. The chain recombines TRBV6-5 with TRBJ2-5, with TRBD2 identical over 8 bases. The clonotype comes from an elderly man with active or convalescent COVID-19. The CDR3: CASSSKRGGTQYF. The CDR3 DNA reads TGTGCCAGCAGTTCCAAACGGGGGGGGACCCAGTACTTC.